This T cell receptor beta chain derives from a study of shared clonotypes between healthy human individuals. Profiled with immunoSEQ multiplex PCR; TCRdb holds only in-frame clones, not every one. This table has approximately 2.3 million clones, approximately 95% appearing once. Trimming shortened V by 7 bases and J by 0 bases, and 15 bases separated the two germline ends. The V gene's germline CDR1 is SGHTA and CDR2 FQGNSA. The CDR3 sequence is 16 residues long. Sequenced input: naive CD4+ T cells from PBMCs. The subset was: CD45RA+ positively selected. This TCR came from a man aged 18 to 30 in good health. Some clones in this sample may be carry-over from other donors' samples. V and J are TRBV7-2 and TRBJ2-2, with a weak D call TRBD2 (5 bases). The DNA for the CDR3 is TGTGCCAGCACCCTGACTCCGCGGGCGAACACCGGGGAGCTGTTTTTT. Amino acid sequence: CASTLTPRANTGELFF.